These 29 T cell receptor beta chains were all obtained from the same sample, sequenced in a study of blood T cells in healthy people across ages. A J-beta primer mix and a sample-barcoded 5' primer were used in a second PCR of roughly 6 to 11 cycles. TCRdb independently ran MiXCR on the 5' RACE reads; one entry per CDR3 protein. This sample has around 1.5 million distinct CDR3 sequences; 34% occur once, and the top ten carry around 11%. The material sequenced was blood. Source of these receptors: a woman younger than 45 in good health.

This chain joins TRBV30 and TRBJ1-2; D is undetermined. This CDR3 region has 14 residues. CDR1 and CDR2 (germline): GTSNPN, SVGIG (reference sequence). Trimming removed 2 bases from V and 3 bases from J, with 13 bases in between. This CDR3 reads CAWSRKGSDYGYTF. Written as DNA, the CDR3 is TGTGCCTGGAGTCGCAAAGGTTCGGACTATGGCTACACCTTC.

Turning to this clonotype: A much larger clone differs by one base, so this may be a read error. The rearrangement uses TRBV20-1 and TRBJ2-3, with D perhaps TRBD1 (6 bases). Trimming removed 0 bases from V and 5 bases from J, with 18 bases in between. The length of the CDR3 is 16 residues. Per the germline V gene, CDR1 is DFQATT and CDR2 is SNEGSKA (reference sequence). The CDR3 sequence is CSARDLGQLAGDTQYF. The CDR3 nucleotides read TGCAGTGCTAGAGATCTTGGACAGCTGGCTGGAGATACGCAGTATTTT.

The chain uses TRBV7-3 and TRBJ2-5, with TRBD2 matching over 11 bases. The germline V gene has CDR1 SGHTA and CDR2 FQGTGA. The junction had 9 bases not matched to a gene; V was cut back by 5 bases and J by 7 bases. This CDR3 has 15 amino acids. CDR3 in amino acids: CASSATSGGGGTQYF. The CDR3 region has the DNA TGTGCCAGCAGCGCCACTAGCGGGGGTGGGGGGACCCAGTACTTC.

This CDR3 reads CASSEPVGSSTGYTF. The CDR3 DNA reads TGTGCCAGCAGTGAACCCGTTGGCAGCTCCACTGGCTACACCTTC. The chain combines TRBV25-1 with TRBJ1-2; D gene ambiguous. Germline CDR1 MGHDK, CDR2 SYGVNS. V lost 2 bases to trimming and J lost 7 bases, with 17 bases between them. This CDR3 spans 15 amino acids.

This clonotype was observed a single time. This may stem from a read error, because a much larger clone lies one nucleotide away. The chain combines TRBV5-5 with TRBJ2-3, with TRBD1 as a possible D gene (6 bases). The CDR3 covers 14 residues. Germline V gene lookup returns CDR1 SGHKS and CDR2 YYEKEE (reference sequence). The CDR3 is CDSSLSGGPDTQYF. In nucleotides, the CDR3 is TGTGACAGCAGCTTGTCTGGGGGCCCAGATACGCAGTATTTT.

In the case of this clonotype: One end of the junction does not line up with germline, which may come from a read error. The chain combines TRBV15 with TRBJ1-2; the D is unclear. The CDR3 sequence is 14 residues long. Germline-derived CDR1 and CDR2 are LNHNV and YYDKDF (reference sequence). CDR3 DNA: TGTGCCATCAGCCTGGACGCCTCTAACTATGGCTACACCTTC. This translates into CAISLDASNYGYTF.

The V and J genes are TRBV29-1 and TRBJ2-1; D is perhaps TRBD2 (5 bases). Trimming stripped 2 bases from V and 4 bases from J, with 9 bases between. Germline V lookup: CDR1 SQVTM, CDR2 ANQGSEA. The CDR3 runs 13 residues. The CDR3 loop is CSVEIGNYNEQFF. DNA for the CDR3: TGCAGCGTTGAAATCGGGAATTACAATGAGCAGTTCTTC.

V and J are TRBV7-3 and TRBJ1-1, with a weak D call TRBD1 (5 bases). CDR3 length: 14 residues. V was trimmed by 3 bases and J by 2 bases, leaving 10 bases between them. Germline V gene data show CDR1 as SGHTA and CDR2 as FQGTGA. The CDR3 sequence is CASSFQTVNTEAFF. In nucleotides, the CDR3 is TGTGCCAGCAGCTTCCAGACAGTTAACACTGAAGCTTTCTTT.

There are many counts of this clonotype. V and J are TRBV12-3 or TRBV12-4 and TRBJ1-5; the D is unclear. V dropped 2 bases and J dropped 5 bases, with 7 bases sitting between them. This CDR3 spans 13 amino acids. CDR3 amino acids: CASSLFRDQPQHF. CDR3 coding DNA: TGTGCCAGCAGTTTATTCAGAGATCAGCCCCAGCATTTT.

V and J are TRBV21-1 and TRBJ2-5; the DNA was not used to check the table's D call, TRBD1. TRBV21-1 counts as a pseudogene. The CDR3 consists of 14 residues. CDR3 amino acids: CASSKPSCAETQYF. CDR3 nucleotides: TGTGCCAGCAGCAAGCCTTCATGCGCCGAGACCCAGTACTTC.

Details on this clonotype: A much larger clone sits a single nucleotide away, making a read error possible. V is TRBV27 and J is TRBJ2-5; D remains ambiguous. V was pared by 5 bases and J by 9 bases, with 19 bases between. The CDR3 has 14 amino acids. Germline values: CDR1 MNHEY, CDR2 SMNVEV (reference sequence). The CDR3, as DNA: TGTGCCAGCAGTCGCGGTTTTCTCGGGCAGGCCCAGTACTTC. Residues: CASSRGFLGQAQYF.

This clonotype was seen a handful of times. This sequence joins TRBV5-8 and TRBJ1-5, with 9 bases aligning to TRBD1. CDR1 SGHTS and CDR2 YDEGEE come from the germline V gene. V dropped 3 bases and J dropped 0; count of bases not matched to a gene: 16. CDR3 size: 20 residues. CDR3 residues: CASSWRAGTGRFYSNQPQHF. The CDR3 DNA reads TGTGCCAGCAGCTGGCGGGCCGGGACAGGGCGATTCTATAGCAATCAGCCCCAGCATTTT.

The rearrangement links TRBV7-9 to TRBJ2-5; 7 nucleotides match TRBD1. V was clipped by 8 bases and J by 1 base; unmatched bases: 7. In germline, CDR1 is SEHNR, CDR2 FQNEAQ (reference sequence). The CDR3 spans 14 residues. CDR3 sequence reads: CASRSRQGQETQYF. For the CDR3, the DNA is TGTGCCAGCCGCTCGCGACAGGGCCAAGAGACCCAGTACTTC. Filled out from reference TRBV7-9 and TRBJ2-5, the complete variable domain reads DTGVSQNPRHKITKRGQNVTFRCDPISEHNRLYWYRQTLGQGPEFLTYFQNEAQLEKSRLLSDRFSAERPKGSFSTLEIQRTEQGDSAMYLCASRSRQGQETQYFGPGTRLLVL.

The genes are TRBV25-1 and TRBJ1-4, with TRBD1 identical over 8 bases. The CDR3 has 15 residues. Looked up from germline, CDR1 is MGHDK and CDR2 is SYGVNS. V lost 5 bases and J lost 5; bases outside the gene matches: 7. Here the CDR3 reads CASSLWTGQNEKLFF. The CDR3 nucleotides read TGTGCCAGCAGTCTTTGGACAGGGCAGAATGAAAAACTGTTTTTT. The whole variable domain, remainder taken from reference TRBV25-1 and TRBJ1-4, is EADIYQTPRYLVIGTGKKITLECSQTMGHDKMYWYQQDPGMELHLIHYSYGVNSTEKGDLSSESTVSRIRTEHFPLTLESARPSHTSQYLCASSLWTGQNEKLFFGSGTQLSVL.

Here the CDR3 reads CASRDNYNSPLHF. CDR3 coding DNA: TGTGCCAGCAGGGACAATTATAATTCACCCCTCCACTTT. This chain joins TRBV2 and TRBJ1-6; perhaps TRBD1 as D (5 bases). Germline V gene sequence: CDR1 SNHLY, CDR2 FYNNEI. CDR3 length equals 13 residues. Trimming removed 6 bases at V and 4 bases at J, with 7 bases between.

The V gene is TRBV2, the J gene TRBJ2-1; TRBD1 aligns across 7 bases. The J call is in doubt because the DNA end fits TRBJ2-7 better. Germline V gene lookup returns CDR1 SNHLY and CDR2 FYNNEI. This CDR3 has 13 amino acids. The CDR3 nucleotides read TGTGCCAGCAGATCGGGACAGACCTGCGAGCAGTACTTC. Translated: CASRSGQTCEQYF.

This clonotype has just one count. The chain employs TRBV30 and TRBJ1-1, with no clear D. The germline CDR1 and CDR2 sequences are GTSNPN and SVGIG (reference sequence). The CDR3 consists of 13 residues. V lost 1 base, J lost 5 bases, and 11 bases lay in between. The CDR3 nucleotides are TGTGCCTGGAGTGCCCAGGTGGAAACTGAAGCTTTCTTT. Its protein product is CAWSAQVETEAFF. Full variable domain (remainder filled in from reference TRBV30 and TRBJ1-1): SQTIHQWPATLVQPVGSPLSLECTVEGTSNPNLYWYRQAAGRGLQLLFYSVGIGQISSEVPQNLSASRPQDRQFILSSKKLLLSDSGFYLCAWSAQVETEAFFGQGTRLTVV.

This chain connects TRBV6-5 to TRBJ1-2; no clear D. The V end lost 9 bases, the J end lost 1 base, and 15 bases lay between the germline ends. The CDR3 covers 14 residues. Germline assignment: CDR1 MNHEY and CDR2 SVGAGI. The chain's CDR3 is CASSPGRINYGYTF. The CDR3, as DNA: TGTGCCAGTAGCCCAGGACGGATTAACTATGGCTACACCTTC.

The sample holds a few counts of this clonotype. The chain is built from TRBV20-1 and TRBJ2-1, with D possibly being TRBD2 (5 bases). V lost 5 bases to trimming and J lost 0 bases, with 8 bases between them. Germline V gene data show CDR1 as DFQATT and CDR2 as SNEGSKA (reference sequence). There are 13 residues in the CDR3. The CDR3 DNA sequence: TGCAGTGCTCGGACTTTCTCCTACAATGAGCAGTTCTTC. It is translated as CSARTFSYNEQFF.

The chain combines TRBV24-1 with TRBJ1-5, with no clear D. Germline values: CDR1 KGHDR, CDR2 SFDVKD. The CDR3 spans 15 residues. Trimming took 4 bases from V and 2 from J, leaving 11 bases between them. CDR3 coding DNA: TGTGCCACCAGTGACCGGACGGTCGGCAATCAGCCCCAGCATTTT. Its protein is CATSDRTVGNQPQHF.

This clonotype was observed a handful of times. A much larger clone is a single base away; this may be a read error. The chain is built from TRBV2 and TRBJ2-1; TRBD2 matches 8 bases. The CDR3 consists of 14 residues. CDR1 SNHLY and CDR2 FYNNEI come from the germline V gene. The CDR3 DNA follows: TGTGCCAGCAGGTCCAGCGGGAGATCCAATGAGCGGTTCTTC. Translating it yields CASRSSGRSNERFF.

The genes are TRBV12-3 or TRBV12-4 and TRBJ2-7, with 8 bases aligning to TRBD2. J was trimmed by 0 bases and V by 5 bases; bases with no gene match: 15. The CDR3 spans 18 residues. The CDR3 sequence: CASSPLSSGRGASYEQYF. For the CDR3, the DNA is TGTGCCAGCAGTCCCCTATCCTCGGGGCGGGGGGCCTCCTACGAGCAGTACTTC.

The chain has TRBV6-1 and TRBJ2-5; 7 nucleotides align to TRBD2. The end of the DNA is better explained by TRBJ2-7, so the J call may be wrong. From germline, CDR1 is MNHNS and CDR2 SASEGT. The length of the CDR3 is 13 residues. The CDR3 spells CASRGREAYEQYF. The CDR3 region has the DNA TGTGCCAGCAGAGGCCGGGAGGCCTACGAGCAGTACTTC.

This clonotype was counted between two and nine times. V usage is TRBV6-6 and J usage is TRBJ2-1; 8 bases are a match to TRBD2. Germline trimming cut 0 bases from V and 3 bases from J; bases unmatched to any gene: 4. Germline CDR1 is MNHNY and CDR2 is SVGAGI (reference sequence). The CDR3 has 16 residues. CDR3 residues: CASSYSERERYNEQFF. The CDR3 DNA is TGTGCCAGCAGTTACTCCGAGCGGGAGCGCTACAATGAGCAGTTCTTC.

This clonotype was counted only a few times. CDR3 in DNA: TGTGCCAGCAGCTTGGCCGTTCGGACAGGGGGCGCGGATGAGCAGTTCTTC. Protein sequence: CASSLAVRTGGADEQFF. The chain links TRBV5-5 to TRBJ2-1, with 11 positions matching TRBD1. The germline V gene encodes CDR1 SGHKS and CDR2 YYEKEE (reference sequence). Unmatched junction bases numbered 10, after V lost 0 bases and J lost 8 bases. This CDR3 has 17 amino acids.

V is TRBV28 and J is TRBJ1-5; unclear D gene. CDR1 is MDHEN, CDR2 SYDVKM, per germline. Trimming took 4 bases from V and 0 from J, leaving 13 bases between them. This CDR3 contains 16 residues. This CDR3 reads CASSSPSDNSNQPQHF. The CDR3 nucleotides are TGTGCCAGCAGTTCTCCCAGTGATAATAGCAATCAGCCCCAGCATTTT.

This clonotype showed up just once. This chain uses TRBV18 with TRBJ1-2, with 9 bases matching TRBD1. Germline-derived CDR1 and CDR2 are KGHSH and LQKENI. The CDR3 spans 18 residues. V shed 3 bases and J 6 bases; nucleotides not matched to a gene: 17. The CDR3, as DNA: TGTGCCAGCTCACCCCAGCCCCGATGGGACAGGGATATCGATGGCTACACCTTC. This encodes CASSPQPRWDRDIDGYTF.

This clonotype was recorded at least ten times. This chain joins TRBV20-1 and TRBJ2-4; 10 nucleotides match TRBD2. Germline V gene sequence: CDR1 DFQATT, CDR2 SNEGSKA (reference sequence). The trim removed 1 base at V and 1 base at J, leaving 10 bases unmatched. This CDR3 comprises 18 residues. The CDR3 nucleotides are TGCAGTGCTAGAGGTCGGACTAGCGGTGGGGTTGCCAAAAACATTCAGTACTTC. Its protein product is CSARGRTSGGVAKNIQYF.

This clonotype was picked up one time. The chain carries TRBV2 and TRBJ2-3, with 11 bases aligning to TRBD2. Trimming removed 4 bases from V and 5 bases from J; junction bases left unmatched: 5. Germline-derived CDR1 and CDR2 are SNHLY and FYNNEI. The CDR3 runs to 15 residues. The CDR3 bases are TGTGCCAGCAGTGTTAGCGGGGGGGCTCTAGATACGCAGTATTTT. Translating it yields CASSVSGGALDTQYF.